This TCR beta chain was recorded in a study of blood T cell repertoires in COVID-19 (dated by TCRdb to 2018 to 2021). Background for the entire study: The collaborator samples originated in the United States, Italy and Spain and spanned the acute and convalescent phases of COVID-19. The prospective study material was composed of cDNA or gDNA derived from T cells, B-cell-depleted T cells, or PBMCs. Deeply sampled blood TCRbeta repertoires from subjects exposed to, actively infected with, or recovered from COVID-19 were included in the dataset. The repertoires were made available in a free public database intended to serve as a resource for research on the immune response to SARS-CoV-2. The samples were drawn from two sources: the first 160 participants of the ongoing ImmuneRACE study, and 1,200 or so subjects contributed by 6 global collaborators. Sample metadata almost always included a de-identified subject ID, COVID-19 status, age in years and sex. Where available, HLA class I and class II types were taken from metadata supplied by the sample provider and were not determined by assay-based typing.

One collaborating source in Seattle enrolled patients while the patients were actively infected and followed the patients over time throughout the course of disease. Collaborating institutions collected whole blood in K2EDTA tubes following their own protocols. For TCRbeta analysis, collaborator samples were shipped as frozen whole blood, as isolated PBMCs, or as DNA extracted from either sample type. The immunoSEQ Assay, a bias-controlled multiplex PCR, was used to amplify TCRbeta CDR3 regions from genomic DNA. The paper's processing steps were these. The number of nucleated cells in each sample was estimated from the amplification of reference gene primers within the assay. To quantify the absolute abundance of each unique TCRbeta CDR3 rearrangement, sequence reads were collapsed and filtered. For each sample, productive Simpson clonality was calculated as the square root of Simpson's diversity index over productive rearrangements. The clones in this table, taken by TCRdb from immuneACCESS, are in-frame only. Not every clone is retained; where verified, under half of the shortfall comes from an unresolved V gene, and the cause of the rest is unknown. The V and J calls and clone size come from that table; D and trimming were worked out from the DNA. This sample has 75,000 to 95,000 clones in its table, and over 65% of those were observed once. The ten biggest clones cover around 3.9% of the sample.

This clone has just a few counts. This clone's antigen is unknown. Per-nucleotide qualities are absent, and no much larger clonotype sits a single base away. V has 4 bases trimmed and J has 6 bases trimmed; junction bases matching no gene number 17. The CDR3 starts with the cysteine, ends with the phenylalanine, and has 20 residues. The retained sequence is limited to the CDR3, 60 bases, with the frame set at the first base. CDR1 and CDR2 were assigned from the germline V gene as MGHRA and YSYEKL. The paper's findings and limits, for the study overall: How much clinical and demographic metadata was included differed by source and by participant, and the metadata was provided uncurated.

The rearranged chain carries TRBV4-1 and TRBJ1-6, and TRBD1 aligns with 11 junction nucleotides. The sequenced sample was peripheral blood. This clonotype originated in a man aged 70-80 years with COVID-19, enrolled during active disease. The DNA sequence is given as TGCGCCAGCAGCCGCCAGCAGGACAGGGGGCAAAGACAGACTAATTCACCCCTCCACTTT. This encodes CASSRQQDRGQRQTNSPLHF.